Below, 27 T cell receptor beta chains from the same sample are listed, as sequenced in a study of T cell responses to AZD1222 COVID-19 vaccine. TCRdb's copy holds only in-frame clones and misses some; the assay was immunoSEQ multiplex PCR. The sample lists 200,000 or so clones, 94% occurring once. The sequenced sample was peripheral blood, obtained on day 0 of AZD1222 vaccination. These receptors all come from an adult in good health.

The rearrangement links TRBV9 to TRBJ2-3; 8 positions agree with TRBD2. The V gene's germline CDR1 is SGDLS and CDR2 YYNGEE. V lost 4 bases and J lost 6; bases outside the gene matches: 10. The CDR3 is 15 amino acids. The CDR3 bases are TGTGCCAGCAGCCCACGGGGAGCGGGAGTTGATACGCAGTATTTT. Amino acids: CASSPRGAGVDTQYF.

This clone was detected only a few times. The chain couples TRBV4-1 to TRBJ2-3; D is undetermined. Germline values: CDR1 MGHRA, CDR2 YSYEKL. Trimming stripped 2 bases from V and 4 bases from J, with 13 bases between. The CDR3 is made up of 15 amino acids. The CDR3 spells CASSQRADGADTQYF. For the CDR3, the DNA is TGCGCCAGCAGCCAAAGGGCCGATGGGGCAGATACGCAGTATTTT.

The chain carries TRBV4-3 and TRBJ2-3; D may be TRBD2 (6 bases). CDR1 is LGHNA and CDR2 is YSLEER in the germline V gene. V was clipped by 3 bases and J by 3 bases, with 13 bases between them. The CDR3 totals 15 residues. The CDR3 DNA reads TGCGCCAGCAGCCACGGAACGGGAGAGACAGATACGCAGTATTTT. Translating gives CASSHGTGETDTQYF.

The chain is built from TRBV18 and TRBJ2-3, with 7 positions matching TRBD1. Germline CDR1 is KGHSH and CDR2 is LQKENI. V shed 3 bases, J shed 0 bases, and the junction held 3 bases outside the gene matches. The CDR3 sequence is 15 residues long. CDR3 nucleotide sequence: TGTGCCAGCTCACCGACAGGGCCTAGCACAGATACGCAGTATTTT. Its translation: CASSPTGPSTDTQYF.

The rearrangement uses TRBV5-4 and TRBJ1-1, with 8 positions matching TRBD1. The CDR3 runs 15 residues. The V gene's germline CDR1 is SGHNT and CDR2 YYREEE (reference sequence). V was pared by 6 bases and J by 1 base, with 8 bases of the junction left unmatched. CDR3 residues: CASTLQGAENTEAFF. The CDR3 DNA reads TGTGCCAGCACCCTCCAGGGGGCCGAGAACACTGAAGCTTTCTTT.

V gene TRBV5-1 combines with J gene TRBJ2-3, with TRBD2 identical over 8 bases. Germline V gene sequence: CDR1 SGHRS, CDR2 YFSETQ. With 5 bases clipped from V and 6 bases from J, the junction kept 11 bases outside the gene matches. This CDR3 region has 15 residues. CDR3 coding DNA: TGCGCCAGCAGGGTAAGAGCGGGAGATTCTGATACGCAGTATTTT. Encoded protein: CASRVRAGDSDTQYF.

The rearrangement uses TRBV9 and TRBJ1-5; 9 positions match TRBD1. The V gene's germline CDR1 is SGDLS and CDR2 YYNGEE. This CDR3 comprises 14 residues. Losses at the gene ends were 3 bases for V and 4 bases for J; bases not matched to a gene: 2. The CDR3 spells CASSAGQGNQPQHF. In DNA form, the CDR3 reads TGTGCCAGCAGCGCTGGACAGGGGAATCAGCCCCAGCATTTT.

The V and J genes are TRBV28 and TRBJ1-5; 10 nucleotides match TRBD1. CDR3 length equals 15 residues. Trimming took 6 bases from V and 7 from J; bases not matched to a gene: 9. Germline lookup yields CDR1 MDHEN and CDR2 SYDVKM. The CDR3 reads CASSPAGTGVQPQHF. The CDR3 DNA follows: TGTGCCAGCAGCCCCGCTGGGACAGGGGTCCAGCCCCAGCATTTT.

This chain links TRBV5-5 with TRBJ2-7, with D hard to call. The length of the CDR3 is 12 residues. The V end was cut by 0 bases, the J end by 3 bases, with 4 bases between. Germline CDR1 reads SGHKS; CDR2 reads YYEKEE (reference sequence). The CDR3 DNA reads TGTGCCAGCAGCTTGGATTTCTACGAGCAGTACTTC. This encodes CASSLDFYEQYF. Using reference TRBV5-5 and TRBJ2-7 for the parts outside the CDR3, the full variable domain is DAGVTQSPTHLIKTRGQQVTLRCSPISGHKSVSWYQQVLGQGPQFIFQYYEKEERGRGNFPDRFSARQFPNYSSELNVNALLLGDSALYLCASSLDFYEQYFGPGTRLTVT.

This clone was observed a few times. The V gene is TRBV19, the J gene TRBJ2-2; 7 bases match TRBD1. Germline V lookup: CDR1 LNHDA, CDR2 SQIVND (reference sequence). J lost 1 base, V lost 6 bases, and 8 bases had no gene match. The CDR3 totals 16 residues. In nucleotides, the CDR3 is TGTGCCAGTAGGCAATGGACAGGACTGAACACCGGGGAGCTGTTTTTT. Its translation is CASRQWTGLNTGELFF. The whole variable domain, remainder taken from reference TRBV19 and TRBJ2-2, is DGGITQSPKYLFRKEGQNVTLSCEQNLNHDAMYWYRQDPGQGLRLIYYSQIVNDFQKGDIAEGYSVSREKKESFPLTVTSAQKNPTAFYLCASRQWTGLNTGELFFGEGSRLTVL.

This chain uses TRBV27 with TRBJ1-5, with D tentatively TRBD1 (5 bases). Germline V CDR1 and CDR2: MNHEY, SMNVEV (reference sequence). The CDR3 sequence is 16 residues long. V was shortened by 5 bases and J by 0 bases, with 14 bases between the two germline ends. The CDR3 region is CASSPQQAYSNQPQHF. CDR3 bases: TGTGCCAGCAGTCCGCAACAGGCGTATAGCAATCAGCCCCAGCATTTT.

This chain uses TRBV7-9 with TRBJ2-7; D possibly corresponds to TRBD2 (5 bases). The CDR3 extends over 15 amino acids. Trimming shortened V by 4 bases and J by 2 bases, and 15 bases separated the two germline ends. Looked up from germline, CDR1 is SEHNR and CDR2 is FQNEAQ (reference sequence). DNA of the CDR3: TGTGCCAGCAGCTACGAGCCCCGGGGAACCTACGAGCAGTACTTC. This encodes CASSYEPRGTYEQYF.

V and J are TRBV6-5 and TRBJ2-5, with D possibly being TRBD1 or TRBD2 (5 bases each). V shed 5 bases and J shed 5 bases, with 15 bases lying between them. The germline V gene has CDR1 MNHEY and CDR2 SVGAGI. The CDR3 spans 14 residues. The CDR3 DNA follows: TGTGCCAGCAGTACTAGGGGTGGTCCGGAGACCCAGTACTTC. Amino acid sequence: CASSTRGGPETQYF.

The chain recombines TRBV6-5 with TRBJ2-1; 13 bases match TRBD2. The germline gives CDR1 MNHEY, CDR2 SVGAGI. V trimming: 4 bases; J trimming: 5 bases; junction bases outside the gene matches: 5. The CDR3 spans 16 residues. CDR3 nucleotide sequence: TGTGCCAGCAGTTTCCGAACTAGCGGGAGGGACAATGAGCAGTTCTTC. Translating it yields CASSFRTSGRDNEQFF.

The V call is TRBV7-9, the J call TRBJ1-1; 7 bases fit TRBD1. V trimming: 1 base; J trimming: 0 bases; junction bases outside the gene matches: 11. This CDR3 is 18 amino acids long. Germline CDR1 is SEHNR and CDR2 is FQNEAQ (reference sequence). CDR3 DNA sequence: TGTGCCAGCAGCTTAGATCGACCGGGACAGCACTTGAACACTGAAGCTTTCTTT. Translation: CASSLDRPGQHLNTEAFF.

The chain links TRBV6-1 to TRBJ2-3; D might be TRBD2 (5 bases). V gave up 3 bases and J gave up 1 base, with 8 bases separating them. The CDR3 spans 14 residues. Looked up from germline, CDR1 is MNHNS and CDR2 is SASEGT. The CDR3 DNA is TGTGCCAGCAGTGATGGAGCGGGCACAGATACGCAGTATTTT. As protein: CASSDGAGTDTQYF.

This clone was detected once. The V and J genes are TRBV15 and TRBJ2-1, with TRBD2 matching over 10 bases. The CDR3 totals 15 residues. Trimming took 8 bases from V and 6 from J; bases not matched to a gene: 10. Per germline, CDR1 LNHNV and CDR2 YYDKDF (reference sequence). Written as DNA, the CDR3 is TGTGCCACCGGTTCCGCGACTAGCGGGTCCAATGAGCAGTTCTTC. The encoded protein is CATGSATSGSNEQFF.

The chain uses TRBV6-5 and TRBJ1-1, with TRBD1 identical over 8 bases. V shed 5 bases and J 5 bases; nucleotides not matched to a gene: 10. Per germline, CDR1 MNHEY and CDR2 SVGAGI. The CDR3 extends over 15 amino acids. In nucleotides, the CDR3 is TGTGCCAGCAGTAACCCGCGACAGGGGAGAACTGAAGCTTTCTTT. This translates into CASSNPRQGRTEAFF.

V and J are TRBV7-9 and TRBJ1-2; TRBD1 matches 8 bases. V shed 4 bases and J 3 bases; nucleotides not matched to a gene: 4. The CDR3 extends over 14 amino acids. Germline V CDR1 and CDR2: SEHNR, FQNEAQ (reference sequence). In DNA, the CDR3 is TGTGCCAGCAGCTCCAGGGGGCGTGACTATGGCTACACCTTC. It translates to CASSSRGRDYGYTF.

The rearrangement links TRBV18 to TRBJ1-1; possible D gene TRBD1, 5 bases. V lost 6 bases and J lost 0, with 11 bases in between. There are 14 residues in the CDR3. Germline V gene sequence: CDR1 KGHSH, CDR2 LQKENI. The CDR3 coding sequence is TGTGCCAGCTCCGCCCAAGGGGTGAACACTGAAGCTTTCTTT. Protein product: CASSAQGVNTEAFF.

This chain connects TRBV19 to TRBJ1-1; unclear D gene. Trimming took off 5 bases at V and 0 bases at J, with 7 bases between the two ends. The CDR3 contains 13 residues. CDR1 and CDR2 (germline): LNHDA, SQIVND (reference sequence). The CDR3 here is CASSATVNTEAFF. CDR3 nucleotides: TGTGCCAGTAGTGCGACTGTGAACACTGAAGCTTTCTTT.

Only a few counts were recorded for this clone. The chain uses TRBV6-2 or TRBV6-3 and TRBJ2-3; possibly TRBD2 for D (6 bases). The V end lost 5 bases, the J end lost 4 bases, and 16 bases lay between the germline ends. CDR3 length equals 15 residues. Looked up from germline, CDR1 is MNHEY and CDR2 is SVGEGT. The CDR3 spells CASSAVVAAPDTQYF. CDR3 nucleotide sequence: TGTGCCAGCAGTGCGGTCGTAGCGGCGCCAGATACGCAGTATTTT.

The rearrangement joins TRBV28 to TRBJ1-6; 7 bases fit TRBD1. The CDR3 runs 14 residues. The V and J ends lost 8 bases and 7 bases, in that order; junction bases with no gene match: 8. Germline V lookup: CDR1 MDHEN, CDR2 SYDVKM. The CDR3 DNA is TGTGCCAGCGCCTTTGAAGGGGGCAATTCACCCCTCCACTTT. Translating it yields CASAFEGGNSPLHF.

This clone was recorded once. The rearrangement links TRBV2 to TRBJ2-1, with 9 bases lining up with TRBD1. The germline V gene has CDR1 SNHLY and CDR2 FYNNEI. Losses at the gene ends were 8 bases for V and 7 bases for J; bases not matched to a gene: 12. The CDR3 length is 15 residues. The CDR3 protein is CASGTGTGWVNEQFF. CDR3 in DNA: TGTGCCAGCGGTACCGGGACAGGGTGGGTAAATGAGCAGTTCTTC.

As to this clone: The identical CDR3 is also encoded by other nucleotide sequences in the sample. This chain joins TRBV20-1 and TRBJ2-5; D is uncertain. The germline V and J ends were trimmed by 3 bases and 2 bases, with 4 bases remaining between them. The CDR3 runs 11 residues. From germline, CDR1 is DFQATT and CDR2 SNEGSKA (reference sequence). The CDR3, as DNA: TGCAGTGCTAGGGGACAAGAGACCCAGTACTTC. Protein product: CSARGQETQYF.

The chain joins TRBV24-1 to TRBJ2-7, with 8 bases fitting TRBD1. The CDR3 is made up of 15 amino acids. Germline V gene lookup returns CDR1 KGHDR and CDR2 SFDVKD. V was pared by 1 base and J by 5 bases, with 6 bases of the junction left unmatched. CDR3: CATSDFRTGLDEQYF. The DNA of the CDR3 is TGTGCCACCAGTGATTTCAGGACAGGGCTCGACGAGCAGTACTTC.

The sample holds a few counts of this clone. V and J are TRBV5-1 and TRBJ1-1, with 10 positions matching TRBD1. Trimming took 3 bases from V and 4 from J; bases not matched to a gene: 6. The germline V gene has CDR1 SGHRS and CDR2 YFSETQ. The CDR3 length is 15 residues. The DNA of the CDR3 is TGCGCCAGCAGCTCGACAGGGGGCCTCGGCACTGAAGCTTTCTTT. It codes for CASSSTGGLGTEAFF.